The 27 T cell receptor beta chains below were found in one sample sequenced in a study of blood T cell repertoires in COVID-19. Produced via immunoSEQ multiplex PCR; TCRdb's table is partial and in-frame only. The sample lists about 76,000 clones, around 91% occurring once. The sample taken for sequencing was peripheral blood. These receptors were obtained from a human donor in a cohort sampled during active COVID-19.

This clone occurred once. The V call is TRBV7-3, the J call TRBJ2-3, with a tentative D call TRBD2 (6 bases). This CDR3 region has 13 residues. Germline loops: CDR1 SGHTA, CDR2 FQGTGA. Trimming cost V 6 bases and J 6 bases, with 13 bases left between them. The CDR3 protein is CASRSGTYDTQYF. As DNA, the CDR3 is TGTGCCAGCAGATCCGGGACTTACGATACGCAGTATTTT.

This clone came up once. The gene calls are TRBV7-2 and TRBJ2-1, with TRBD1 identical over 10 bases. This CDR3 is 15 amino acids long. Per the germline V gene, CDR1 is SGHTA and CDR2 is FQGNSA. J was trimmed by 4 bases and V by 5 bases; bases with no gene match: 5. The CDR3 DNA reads TGTGCCAGCAGCCTCGGACAGGGGGGGTACAATGAGCAGTTCTTC. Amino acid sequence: CASSLGQGGYNEQFF.

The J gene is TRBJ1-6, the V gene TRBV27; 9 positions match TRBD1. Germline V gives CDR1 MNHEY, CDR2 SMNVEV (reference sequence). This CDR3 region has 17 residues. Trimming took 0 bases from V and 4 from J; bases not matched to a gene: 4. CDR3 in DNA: TGTGCCAGCAGTTTATCTCCCGGGACAGGGTATAATTCACCCCTCCACTTT. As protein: CASSLSPGTGYNSPLHF.

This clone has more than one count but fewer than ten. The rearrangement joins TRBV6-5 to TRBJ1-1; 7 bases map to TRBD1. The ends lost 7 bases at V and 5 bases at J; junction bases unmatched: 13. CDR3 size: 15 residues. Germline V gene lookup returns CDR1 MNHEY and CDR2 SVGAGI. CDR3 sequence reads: CASTLTGQGGTEAFF. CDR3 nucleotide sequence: TGTGCCAGCACCCTTACTGGCCAGGGGGGTACTGAAGCTTTCTTT.

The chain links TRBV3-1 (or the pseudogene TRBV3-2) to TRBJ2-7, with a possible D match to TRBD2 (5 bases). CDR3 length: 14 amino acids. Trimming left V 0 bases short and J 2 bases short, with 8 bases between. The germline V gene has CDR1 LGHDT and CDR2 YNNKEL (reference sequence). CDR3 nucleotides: TGTGCCAGCAGCCAAGACCCCGGGACCTACGAGCAGTACTTC. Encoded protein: CASSQDPGTYEQYF.

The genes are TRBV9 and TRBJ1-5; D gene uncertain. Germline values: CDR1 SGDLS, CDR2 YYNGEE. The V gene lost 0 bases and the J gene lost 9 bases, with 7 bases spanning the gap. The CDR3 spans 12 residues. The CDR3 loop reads CASSVGEGPQHF. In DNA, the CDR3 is TGTGCCAGCAGCGTAGGGGAGGGGCCCCAGCATTTT.

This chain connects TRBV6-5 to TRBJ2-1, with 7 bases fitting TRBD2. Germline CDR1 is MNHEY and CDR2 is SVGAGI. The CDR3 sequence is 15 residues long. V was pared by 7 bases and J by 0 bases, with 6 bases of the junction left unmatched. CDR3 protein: CASNPGGSSYNEQFF. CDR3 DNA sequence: TGTGCCAGCAATCCGGGGGGAAGCTCCTACAATGAGCAGTTCTTC.

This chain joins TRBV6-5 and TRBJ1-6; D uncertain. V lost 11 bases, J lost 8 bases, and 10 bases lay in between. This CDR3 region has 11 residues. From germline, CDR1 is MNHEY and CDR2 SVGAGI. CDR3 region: CASGRDSPLHF. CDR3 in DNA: TGTGCCTCCGGGAGGGATTCACCCCTCCACTTT.

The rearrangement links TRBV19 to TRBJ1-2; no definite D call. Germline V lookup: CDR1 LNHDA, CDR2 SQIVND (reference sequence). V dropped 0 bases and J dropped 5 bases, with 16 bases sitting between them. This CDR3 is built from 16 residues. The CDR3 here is CASSIDQGRRTYGYTF. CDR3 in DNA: TGTGCCAGTAGTATAGATCAAGGGAGACGCACATATGGCTACACCTTC. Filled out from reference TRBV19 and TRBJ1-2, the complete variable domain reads DGGITQSPKYLFRKEGQNVTLSCEQNLNHDAMYWYRQDPGQGLRLIYYSQIVNDFQKGDIAEGYSVSREKKESFPLTVTSAQKNPTAFYLCASSIDQGRRTYGYTFGSGTRLTVV.

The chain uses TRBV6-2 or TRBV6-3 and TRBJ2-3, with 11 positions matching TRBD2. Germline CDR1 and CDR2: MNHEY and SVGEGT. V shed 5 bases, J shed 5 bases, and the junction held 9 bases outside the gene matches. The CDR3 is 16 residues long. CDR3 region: CASSLGLAGSVDTQYF. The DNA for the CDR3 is TGTGCCAGCAGTCTCGGACTAGCGGGCTCCGTAGATACGCAGTATTTT.

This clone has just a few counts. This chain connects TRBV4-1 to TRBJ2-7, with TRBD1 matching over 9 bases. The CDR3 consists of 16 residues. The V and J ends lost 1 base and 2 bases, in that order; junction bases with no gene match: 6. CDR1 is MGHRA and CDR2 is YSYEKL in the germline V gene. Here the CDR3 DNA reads TGCGCCAGCAGCCAAGTTTCGAGACAGGGGGCCTACGAGCAGTACTTC. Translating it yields CASSQVSRQGAYEQYF.

The CDR3 loop is CASSLAYRDPTEAFF. The CDR3 DNA reads TGTGCCAGCAGCTTGGCCTACAGGGATCCCACTGAAGCTTTCTTT. The chain uses TRBV5-5 and TRBJ1-1; tentatively, D is TRBD1 (6 bases). Per the germline V gene, CDR1 is SGHKS and CDR2 is YYEKEE (reference sequence). The CDR3 covers 15 residues. The V end lost 0 bases, the J end lost 4 bases, and 13 bases lay between the germline ends. Filled out from reference TRBV5-5 and TRBJ1-1, the complete variable domain reads DAGVTQSPTHLIKTRGQQVTLRCSPISGHKSVSWYQQVLGQGPQFIFQYYEKEERGRGNFPDRFSARQFPNYSSELNVNALLLGDSALYLCASSLAYRDPTEAFFGQGTRLTVV.

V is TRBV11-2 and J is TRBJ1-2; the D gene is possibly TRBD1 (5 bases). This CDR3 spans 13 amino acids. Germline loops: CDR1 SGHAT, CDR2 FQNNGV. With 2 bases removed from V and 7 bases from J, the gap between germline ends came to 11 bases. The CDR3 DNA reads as TGTGCCAGCAGCTTATGGCAGGGTGGTGGCTACACCTTC. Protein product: CASSLWQGGGYTF.

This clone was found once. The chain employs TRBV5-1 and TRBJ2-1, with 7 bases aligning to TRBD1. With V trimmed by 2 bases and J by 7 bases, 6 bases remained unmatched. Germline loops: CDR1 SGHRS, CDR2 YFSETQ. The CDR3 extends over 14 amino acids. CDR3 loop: CASSLQGRRNEQFF. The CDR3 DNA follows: TGCGCCAGCAGCTTACAGGGGCGTCGGAATGAGCAGTTCTTC.

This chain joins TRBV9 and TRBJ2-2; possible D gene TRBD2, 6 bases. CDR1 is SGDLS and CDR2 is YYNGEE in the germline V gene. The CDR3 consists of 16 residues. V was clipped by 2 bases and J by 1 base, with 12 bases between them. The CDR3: CASSVTGTRNTGELFF. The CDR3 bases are TGTGCCAGCAGCGTGACCGGGACTCGGAACACCGGGGAGCTGTTTTTT.

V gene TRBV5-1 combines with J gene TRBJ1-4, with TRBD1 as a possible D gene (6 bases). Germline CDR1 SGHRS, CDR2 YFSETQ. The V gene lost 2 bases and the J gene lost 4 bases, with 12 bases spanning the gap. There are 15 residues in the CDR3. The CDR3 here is CASSFQGLGNEKLFF. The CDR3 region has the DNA TGCGCCAGCAGCTTCCAGGGGCTGGGTAATGAAAAACTGTTTTTT.

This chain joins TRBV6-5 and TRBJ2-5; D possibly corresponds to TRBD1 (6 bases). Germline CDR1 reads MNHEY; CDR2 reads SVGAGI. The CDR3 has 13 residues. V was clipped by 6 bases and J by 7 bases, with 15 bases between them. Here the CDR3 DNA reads TGTGCCAGCAGGGGGGCCCCTGGAGGGACCCAGTACTTC. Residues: CASRGAPGGTQYF.

CDR3 nucleotide sequence: TGCGCCAGCAGCCCGGGACTTGTGCGAGATACGCAGTATTTT. Translating it yields CASSPGLVRDTQYF. The chain has TRBV4-3 and TRBJ2-3; possibly TRBD2 for D (6 bases). The CDR3 totals 14 residues. Trimming removed 4 bases from V and 5 bases from J, with 13 bases in between. CDR1 is LGHNA and CDR2 is YSLEER in the germline V gene.

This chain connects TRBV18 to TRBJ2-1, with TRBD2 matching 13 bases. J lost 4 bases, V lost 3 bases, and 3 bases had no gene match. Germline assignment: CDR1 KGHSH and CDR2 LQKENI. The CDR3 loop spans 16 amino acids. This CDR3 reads CASSPGTSGVYNEQFF. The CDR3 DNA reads TGTGCCAGCTCACCCGGGACTAGCGGGGTTTACAATGAGCAGTTCTTC.

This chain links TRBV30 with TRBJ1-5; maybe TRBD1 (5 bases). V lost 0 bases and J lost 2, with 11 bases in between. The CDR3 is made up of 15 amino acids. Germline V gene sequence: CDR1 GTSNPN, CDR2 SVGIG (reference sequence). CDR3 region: CAWSVLGVGNQPQHF. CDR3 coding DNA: TGTGCCTGGAGTGTATTAGGGGTCGGCAATCAGCCCCAGCATTTT.

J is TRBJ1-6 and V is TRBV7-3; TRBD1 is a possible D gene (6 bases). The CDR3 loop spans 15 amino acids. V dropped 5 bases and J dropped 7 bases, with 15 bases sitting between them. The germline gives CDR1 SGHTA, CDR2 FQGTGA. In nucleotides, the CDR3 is TGTGCCAGCAGCCCAACCGGGACAAGAAATTCACCCCTCCACTTT. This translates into CASSPTGTRNSPLHF.

The CDR3 sequence is CASSLGDRAYYTEAFF. Here the CDR3 DNA reads TGCGCCAGCAGCTTGGGAGACAGAGCCTATTACACTGAAGCTTTCTTT. The V gene is TRBV5-1, the J gene TRBJ1-1; the D gene is possibly TRBD1 (5 bases). This CDR3 comprises 16 residues. Germline V gene sequence: CDR1 SGHRS, CDR2 YFSETQ. V lost 0 bases and J 3 bases, leaving 15 bases between the germline ends. Together with reference TRBV5-1 and TRBJ1-1, the CDR3 gives the full variable domain: KAGVTQTPRYLIKTRGQQVTLSCSPISGHRSVSWYQQTPGQGLQFLFEYFSETQRNKGNFPGRFSGRQFSNSRSEMNVSTLELGDSALYLCASSLGDRAYYTEAFFGQGTRLTVV.

CDR3 coding DNA: TGTGCCAGCAGCCGCGACACCCACGACAATGAGCAGTTCTTC. It specifies CASSRDTHDNEQFF. The rearrangement uses TRBV7-9 and TRBJ2-1; D is unclear. CDR3 length equals 14 residues. V was pared by 5 bases and J by 5 bases, with 13 bases between. In germline, CDR1 is SEHNR, CDR2 FQNEAQ (reference sequence).

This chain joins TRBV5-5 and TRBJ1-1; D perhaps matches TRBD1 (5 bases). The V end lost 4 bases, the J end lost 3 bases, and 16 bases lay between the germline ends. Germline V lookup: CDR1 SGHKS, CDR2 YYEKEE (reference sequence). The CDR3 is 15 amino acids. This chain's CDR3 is CASSGVGDLDTEAFF. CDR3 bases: TGTGCCAGCAGCGGGGTAGGGGATTTGGACACTGAAGCTTTCTTT. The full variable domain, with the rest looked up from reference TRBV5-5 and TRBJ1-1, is DAGVTQSPTHLIKTRGQQVTLRCSPISGHKSVSWYQQVLGQGPQFIFQYYEKEERGRGNFPDRFSARQFPNYSSELNVNALLLGDSALYLCASSGVGDLDTEAFFGQGTRLTVV.

The CDR3 region is CSAPLTDTQYF. CDR3 coding DNA: TGCAGTGCCCCCCTCACAGATACGCAGTATTTT. The J gene is TRBJ2-3, the V gene TRBV20-1; no reliable D call. This CDR3 has 11 amino acids. The V gene's germline CDR1 is DFQATT and CDR2 SNEGSKA (reference sequence). Trimming stripped 6 bases from V and 2 bases from J, with 6 bases between.

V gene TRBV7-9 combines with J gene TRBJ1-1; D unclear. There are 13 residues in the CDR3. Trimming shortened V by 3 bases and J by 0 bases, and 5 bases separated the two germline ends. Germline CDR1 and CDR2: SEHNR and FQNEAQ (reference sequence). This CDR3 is CASSFLVNTEAFF. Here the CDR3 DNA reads TGTGCCAGCAGCTTTCTCGTGAACACTGAAGCTTTCTTT.

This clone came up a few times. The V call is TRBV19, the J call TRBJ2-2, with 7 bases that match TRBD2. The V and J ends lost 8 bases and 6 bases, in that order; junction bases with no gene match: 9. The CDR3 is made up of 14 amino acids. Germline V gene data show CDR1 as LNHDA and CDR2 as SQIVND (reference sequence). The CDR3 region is CASRPQRGPGELFF. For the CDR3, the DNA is TGTGCCAGTCGACCCCAGCGGGGTCCCGGGGAGCTGTTTTTT.